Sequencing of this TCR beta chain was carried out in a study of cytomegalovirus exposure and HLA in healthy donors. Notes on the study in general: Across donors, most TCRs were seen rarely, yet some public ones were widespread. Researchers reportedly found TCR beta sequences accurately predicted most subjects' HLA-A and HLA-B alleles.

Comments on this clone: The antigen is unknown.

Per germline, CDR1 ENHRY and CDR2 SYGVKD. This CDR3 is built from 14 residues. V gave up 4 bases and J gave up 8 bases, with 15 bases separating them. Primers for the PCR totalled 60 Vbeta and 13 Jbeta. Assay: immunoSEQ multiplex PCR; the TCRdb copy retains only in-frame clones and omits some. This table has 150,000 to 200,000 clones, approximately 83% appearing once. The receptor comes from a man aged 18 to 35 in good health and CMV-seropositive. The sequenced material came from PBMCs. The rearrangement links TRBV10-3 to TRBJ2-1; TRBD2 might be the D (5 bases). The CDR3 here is CAISGLGVGYEQFF. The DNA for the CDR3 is TGTGCCATCAGTGGGCTCGGGGTCGGGTATGAGCAGTTCTTC.